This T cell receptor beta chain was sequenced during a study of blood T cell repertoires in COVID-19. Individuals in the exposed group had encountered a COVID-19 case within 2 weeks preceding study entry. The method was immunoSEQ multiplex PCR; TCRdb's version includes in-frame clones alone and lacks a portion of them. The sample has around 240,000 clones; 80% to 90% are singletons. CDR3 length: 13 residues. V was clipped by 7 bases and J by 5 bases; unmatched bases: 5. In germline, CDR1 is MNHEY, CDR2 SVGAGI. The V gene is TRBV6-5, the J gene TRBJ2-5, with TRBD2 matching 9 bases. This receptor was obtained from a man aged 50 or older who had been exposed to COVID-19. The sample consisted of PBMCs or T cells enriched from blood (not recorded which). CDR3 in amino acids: CASTMAGGETQYF. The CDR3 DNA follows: TGTGCCAGCACCATGGCGGGAGGGGAGACCCAGTACTTC.